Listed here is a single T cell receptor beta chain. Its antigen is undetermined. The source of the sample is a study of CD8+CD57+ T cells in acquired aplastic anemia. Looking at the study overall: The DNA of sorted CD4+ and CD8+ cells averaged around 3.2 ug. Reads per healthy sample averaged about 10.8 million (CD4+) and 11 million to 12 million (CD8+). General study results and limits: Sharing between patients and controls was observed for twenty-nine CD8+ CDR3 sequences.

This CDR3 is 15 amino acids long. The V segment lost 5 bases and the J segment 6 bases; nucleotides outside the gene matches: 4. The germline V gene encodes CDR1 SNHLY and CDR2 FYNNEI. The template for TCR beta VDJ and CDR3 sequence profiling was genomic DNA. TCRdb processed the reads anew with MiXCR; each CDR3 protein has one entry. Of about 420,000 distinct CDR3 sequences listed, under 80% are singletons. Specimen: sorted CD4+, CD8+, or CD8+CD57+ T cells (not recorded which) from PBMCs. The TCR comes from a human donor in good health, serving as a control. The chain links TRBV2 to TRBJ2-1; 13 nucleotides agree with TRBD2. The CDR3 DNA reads TGTGCCAGCAGTCCGGGACTAGCGGGGATCAATGAGCAGTTCTTC. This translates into CASSPGLAGINEQFF.